The 18 T cell receptor beta chains in this list originate from one sample, sequenced in a study of blood T cells in healthy people across ages. The use of a sample-barcoded 5' primer and a J-beta primer mix characterized a second PCR of roughly 6 to 11 cycles. TCRdb passed the 5' RACE reads through MiXCR, listing each CDR3 protein once. Here the sample spans 800,000 or so distinct CDR3 sequences, approximately 25% being singletons. The sample was also linked to a second study, of T cells of mothers and their children.

Sequences were obtained from blood. All receptors derive from a boy younger than 18 in good health.

In regard to this clonotype: The junction differs from germline at one of its ends, possibly a read error. The chain combines TRBV6-1 with TRBJ2-4; 7 bases match TRBD2. Germline assignment: CDR1 MNHNS and CDR2 SASEGT. CDR3 size: 14 residues. The CDR3 loop is CASSERGSKNIQHF. The DNA for the CDR3 is TGTGCCAGCAGTGAGCGGGGGTCCAAAAACATTCAGCACTTC.

This clonotype was seen a handful of times. The chain recombines TRBV4-1 with TRBJ1-5; 7 positions agree with TRBD1. The CDR3 loop spans 16 amino acids. The germline gives CDR1 MGHRA, CDR2 YSYEKL. J gave up 2 bases and V 0 bases, and 4 bases lay outside the gene matches. The CDR3 DNA reads as TGCGCCAGCAGCCAAGAGACAGGGATGGGCAATCAGCCCCAGCATTTT. This sequence encodes CASSQETGMGNQPQHF.

The V call is TRBV4-3, the J call TRBJ1-2; no definite D call. The germline V and J ends were trimmed by 0 bases and 8 bases, with 22 bases remaining between them. Germline V gene sequence: CDR1 LGHNA, CDR2 YSLEER. The CDR3 loop spans 17 amino acids. The CDR3, as DNA: TGCGCCAGCAGCCAAGAACCCCGTATGAGCGGGCTGGGGGGCTACACCTTC. Translating it yields CASSQEPRMSGLGGYTF.

This clonotype was observed a handful of times. One end of the junction fails to match germline, which may point to a read error. The rearrangement joins TRBV28 to TRBJ2-1, with 12 positions matching TRBD1. The end of the DNA aligns better with TRBJ2-5, so the J call may be wrong. CDR1 is MDHEN, CDR2 SYDVKM, per germline. This CDR3 has 14 residues. The CDR3 sequence is CVSSRDRGLETQYF. CDR3 DNA: TGTGTCAGCAGTCGGGACAGGGGGCTGGAGACCCAGTACTTC.

The chain uses TRBV29-1 and TRBJ2-1; D uncertain. There are 13 residues in the CDR3. Trimming pared 6 bases from V and 2 bases from J, leaving 11 bases between. Germline V gene sequence: CDR1 SQVTM, CDR2 ANQGSEA. The CDR3 reads CSVGGGAYNEQFF. The CDR3 DNA reads TGCAGCGTAGGCGGCGGTGCCTACAATGAGCAGTTCTTC.

This clonotype was observed a handful of times. This chain uses TRBV10-3 with TRBJ2-2; 9 bases are shared with TRBD1. The ends lost 3 bases at V and 5 bases at J; junction bases unmatched: 7. The CDR3 contains 16 residues. Germline loops: CDR1 ENHRY, CDR2 SYGVKD. CDR3 in amino acids: CAISDRDRVRTGELFF. Written as DNA, the CDR3 is TGTGCCATCAGTGACCGGGACAGGGTTCGGACCGGGGAGCTGTTTTTT.

Only a few counts were recorded for this clonotype. This chain connects TRBV25-1 to TRBJ2-7; 9 nucleotides agree with TRBD2. V gave up 1 base and J gave up 5 bases; unmatched junction bases: 9. The CDR3 has 16 amino acids. Germline loops: CDR1 MGHDK, CDR2 SYGVNS. The CDR3 loop is CASSELAAGGGNEQYF. CDR3 in DNA: TGTGCCAGCAGTGAATTGGCAGCGGGGGGCGGGAACGAGCAGTACTTC.

The chain links TRBV4-2 to TRBJ2-5; 9 bases align to TRBD2. The DNA end is a closer match to TRBJ2-1, so the J assignment may be wrong. CDR1 is LGHNA, CDR2 YNFKEQ, per germline. The CDR3 contains 15 residues. In nucleotides, the CDR3 is TGTGCCAGCAGCCAAGATCGCCTAGCGGGAATTGAGCAGTTCTTC. This sequence encodes CASSQDRLAGIEQFF.

The chain is built from TRBV12-3 or TRBV12-4 and TRBJ2-5; the D is unclear. TRBJ2-7 explains the end of the DNA better; the J call may be wrong. This CDR3 comprises 13 residues. In nucleotides, the CDR3 is TGTGCCAGCAGGGGTGGAGCTGGCGCCGAGCAGTACTTC. Translation: CASRGGAGAEQYF.

This clonotype was recorded a few times. This chain links TRBV6-1 with TRBJ2-3, with D perhaps matching TRBD2 (6 bases). V was cut by 7 bases and J by 3 bases, with 23 bases left in between. Germline V gives CDR1 MNHNS, CDR2 SASEGT. CDR3 length: 17 residues. The DNA for the CDR3 is TGTGCCAGCAAAAAAGGAGGGTGGTCCGAGAGAACAGATACGCAGTATTTT. It specifies CASKKGGWSERTDTQYF.

The rearrangement joins TRBV30 to TRBJ1-3; D uncertain. Trimming stripped 5 bases from V and 0 bases from J, with 11 bases between. The CDR3 loop spans 14 amino acids. The V gene's germline CDR1 is GTSNPN and CDR2 SVGIG (reference sequence). This chain's CDR3 is CAWETEDSGNTIYF. The CDR3 coding sequence is TGTGCCTGGGAGACGGAAGACTCTGGAAACACCATATATTTT.

In its sample, this clonotype was seen a few times. The rearrangement joins TRBV28 to TRBJ2-6, with D hard to call. Germline loops: CDR1 MDHEN, CDR2 SYDVKM. The CDR3 covers 15 residues. Trimming removed 6 bases at V and 8 bases at J, with 17 bases between. This chain's CDR3 is CASSQDSAGTNVLTF. CDR3 bases: TGTGCCAGCAGCCAAGACTCAGCTGGAACCAACGTCCTGACTTTC.

This chain uses TRBV7-9 with TRBJ2-7, with TRBD2 matching 8 bases. Per germline, CDR1 SEHNR and CDR2 FQNEAQ (reference sequence). The CDR3 is made up of 12 amino acids. Trimming at V came to 11 bases and at J to 1 base, leaving 4 bases not matched to a gene. The CDR3 bases are TGTGCCGGGCAGCGGGAGTCCTACGAGCAGTACTTC. It specifies CAGQRESYEQYF.

This rearrangement joins TRBV7-3 to TRBJ2-3; maybe TRBD2 (6 bases). Trimming stripped 1 base from V and 0 bases from J, with 11 bases between. There are 16 residues in the CDR3. Germline CDR1 and CDR2: SGHTA and FQGTGA. CDR3 bases: TGTGCCAGCAGCTTAATGGGCGGGGTTAGCACAGATACGCAGTATTTT. Translating it yields CASSLMGGVSTDTQYF.

This clonotype was seen more than once but under ten times. The rearrangement links TRBV28 to TRBJ2-6; D may match TRBD1 or TRBD2 (5 bases each). V was trimmed by 5 bases and J by 1 base, leaving 30 bases between them. The CDR3 is made up of 22 amino acids. CDR1 is MDHEN and CDR2 is SYDVKM in the germline V gene. The DNA for the CDR3 is TGTGCCAGCAGTAAACCGGGGCTACTGTCTCGAGCGGTGTTTTCTGGGGCCAACGTCCTGACTTTC. It translates to CASSKPGLLSRAVFSGANVLTF. The full variable domain, in which reference TRBV28 and TRBJ2-6 provide the parts outside the CDR3, is DVKVTQSSRYLVKRTGEKVFLECVQDMDHENMFWYRQDPGLGLRLIYFSYDVKMKEKGDIPEGYSVSREKKERFSLILESASTNQTSMYLCASSKPGLLSRAVFSGANVLTFGAGSRLTVL.

This clonotype occurred a few times. The chain couples TRBV6-5 to TRBJ2-7, with 10 bases that match TRBD2. With 6 bases clipped from V and 2 bases from J, the junction kept 7 bases outside the gene matches. Germline CDR1 and CDR2: MNHEY and SVGAGI. This CDR3 is built from 15 residues. CDR3 in DNA: TGTGCCAGCAGATACCGGACTAGCGGAGCCTACGAGCAGTACTTC. Amino acids: CASRYRTSGAYEQYF.

This clonotype was recorded a few times. This chain joins TRBV7-9 and TRBJ2-5; 7 bases fit TRBD2. The trim removed 5 bases at V and 3 bases at J, leaving 9 bases unmatched. Germline V CDR1 and CDR2: SEHNR, FQNEAQ (reference sequence). CDR3 length: 15 amino acids. The CDR3: CASSPVGAGEETQYF. Written as DNA, the CDR3 is TGTGCCAGCAGCCCCGTAGGGGCGGGAGAAGAGACCCAGTACTTC.

This clonotype showed up just a few times. This chain connects TRBV25-1 to TRBJ1-1; no clear D. The CDR3 runs to 13 residues. The V gene lost 5 bases and the J gene lost 3 bases, with 10 bases spanning the gap. Germline CDR1 MGHDK, CDR2 SYGVNS. CDR3 DNA: TGTGCCAGCAGTTATAGCCAGTACACTGAAGCTTTCTTT. Its protein product is CASSYSQYTEAFF.